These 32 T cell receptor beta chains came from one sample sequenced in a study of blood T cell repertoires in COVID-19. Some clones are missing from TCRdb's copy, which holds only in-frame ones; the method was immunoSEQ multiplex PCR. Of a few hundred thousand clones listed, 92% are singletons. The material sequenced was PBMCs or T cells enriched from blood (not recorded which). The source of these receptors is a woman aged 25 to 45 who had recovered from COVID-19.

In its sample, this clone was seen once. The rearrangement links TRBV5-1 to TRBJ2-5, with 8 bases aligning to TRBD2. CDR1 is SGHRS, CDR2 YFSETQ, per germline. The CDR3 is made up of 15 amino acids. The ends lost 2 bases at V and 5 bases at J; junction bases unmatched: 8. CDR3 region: CASSFLAGLGETQYF. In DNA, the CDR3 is TGCGCCAGCAGCTTCTTAGCGGGACTCGGGGAGACCCAGTACTTC.

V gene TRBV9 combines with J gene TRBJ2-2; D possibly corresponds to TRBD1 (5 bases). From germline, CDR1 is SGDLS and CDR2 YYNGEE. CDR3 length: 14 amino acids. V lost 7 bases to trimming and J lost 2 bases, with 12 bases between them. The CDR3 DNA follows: TGTGCCAGCGGCGCTGACAGAAACACCGGGGAGCTGTTTTTT. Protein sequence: CASGADRNTGELFF.

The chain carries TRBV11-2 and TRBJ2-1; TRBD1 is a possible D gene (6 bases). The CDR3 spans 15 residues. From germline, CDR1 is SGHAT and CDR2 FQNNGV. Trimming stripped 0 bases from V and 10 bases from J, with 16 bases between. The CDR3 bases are TGTGCCAGCAGCTTAGATTTCTCTCCAGGGACAGAGCAGTTCTTC. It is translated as CASSLDFSPGTEQFF. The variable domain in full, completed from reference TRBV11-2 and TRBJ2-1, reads EAGVAQSPRYKIIEKRQSVAFWCNPISGHATLYWYQQILGQGPKLLIQFQNNGVVDDSQLPKDRFSAERLKGVDSTLKIQPAKLEDSAVYLCASSLDFSPGTEQFFGPGTRLTVL.

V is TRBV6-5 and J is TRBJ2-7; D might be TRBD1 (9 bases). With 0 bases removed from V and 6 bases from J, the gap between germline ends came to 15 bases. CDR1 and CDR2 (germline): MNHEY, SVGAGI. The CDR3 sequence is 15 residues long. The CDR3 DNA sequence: TGTGCCAGCAGTTACTCCGGGGGGGGACAGGGCGAGCAGTACTTC. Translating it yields CASSYSGGGQGEQYF.

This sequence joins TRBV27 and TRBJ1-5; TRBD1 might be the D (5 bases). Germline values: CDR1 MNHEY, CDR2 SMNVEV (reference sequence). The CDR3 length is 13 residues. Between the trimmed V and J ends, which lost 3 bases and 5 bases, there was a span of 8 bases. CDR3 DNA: TGTGCCAGCAGTTTTGGGGGGGATCAGCCCCAGCATTTT. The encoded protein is CASSFGGDQPQHF.

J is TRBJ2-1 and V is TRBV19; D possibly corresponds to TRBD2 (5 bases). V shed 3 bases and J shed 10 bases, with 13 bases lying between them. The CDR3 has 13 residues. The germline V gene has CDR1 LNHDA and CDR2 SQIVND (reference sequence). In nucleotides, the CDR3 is TGTGCCAGTAGTATCGGAGGCTTGGTCGAGCAGTTCTTC. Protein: CASSIGGLVEQFF.

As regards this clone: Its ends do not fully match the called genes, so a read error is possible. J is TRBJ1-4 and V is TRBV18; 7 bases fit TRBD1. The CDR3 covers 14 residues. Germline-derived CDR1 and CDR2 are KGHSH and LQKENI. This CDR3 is CASSNRGNLETLFF. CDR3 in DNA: TGTGCCAGCTCTAACAGGGGTAACCTTGAAACACTGTTTTTT.

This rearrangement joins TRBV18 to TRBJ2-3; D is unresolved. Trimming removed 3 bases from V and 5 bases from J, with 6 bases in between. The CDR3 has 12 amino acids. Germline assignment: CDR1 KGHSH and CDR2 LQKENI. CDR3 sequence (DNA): TGTGCCAGCTCACCGTCACTAGATACGCAGTATTTT. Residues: CASSPSLDTQYF.

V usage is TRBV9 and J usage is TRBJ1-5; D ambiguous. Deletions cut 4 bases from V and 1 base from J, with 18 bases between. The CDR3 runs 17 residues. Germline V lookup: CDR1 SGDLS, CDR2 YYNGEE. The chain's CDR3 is CASSTVGRVTSNQPQHF. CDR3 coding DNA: TGTGCCAGCAGCACCGTTGGGAGGGTGACGAGCAATCAGCCCCAGCATTTT.

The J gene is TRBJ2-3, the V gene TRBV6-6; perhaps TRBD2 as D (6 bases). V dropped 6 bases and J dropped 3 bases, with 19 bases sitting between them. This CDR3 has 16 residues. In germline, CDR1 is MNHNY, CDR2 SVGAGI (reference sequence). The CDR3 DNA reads TGTGCCAGCAGCCGTAGGGCCTCAGGAGGGACAGATACGCAGTATTTT. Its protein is CASSRRASGGTDTQYF.

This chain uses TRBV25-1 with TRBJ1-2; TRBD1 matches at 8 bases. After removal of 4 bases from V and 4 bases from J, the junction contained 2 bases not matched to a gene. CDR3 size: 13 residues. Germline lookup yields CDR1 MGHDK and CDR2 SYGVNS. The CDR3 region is CASSAGQGYGYTF. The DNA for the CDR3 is TGTGCCAGCAGTGCCGGACAGGGCTATGGCTACACCTTC.

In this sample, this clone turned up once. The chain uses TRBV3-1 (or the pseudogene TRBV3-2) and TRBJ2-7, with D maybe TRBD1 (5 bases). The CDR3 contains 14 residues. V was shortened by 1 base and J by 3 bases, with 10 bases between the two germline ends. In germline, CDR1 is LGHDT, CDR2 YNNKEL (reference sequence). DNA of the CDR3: TGTGCCAGCAGCCAAGTTGCAGGGATCTACGAGCAGTACTTC. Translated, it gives CASSQVAGIYEQYF.

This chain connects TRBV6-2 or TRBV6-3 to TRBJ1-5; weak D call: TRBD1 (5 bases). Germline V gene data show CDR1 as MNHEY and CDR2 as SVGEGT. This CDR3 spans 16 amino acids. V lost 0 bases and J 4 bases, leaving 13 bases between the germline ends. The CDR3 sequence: CASSYSAQGGNQPQHF. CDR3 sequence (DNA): TGTGCCAGCAGTTACTCAGCCCAGGGAGGGAATCAGCCCCAGCATTTT.

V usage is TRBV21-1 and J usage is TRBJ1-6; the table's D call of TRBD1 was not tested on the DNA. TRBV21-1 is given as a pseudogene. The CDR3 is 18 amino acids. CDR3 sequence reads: CASSNNGHRGSYNSPLHF. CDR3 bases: TGTGCCAGCAGCAACAATGGGCACAGGGGCTCCTATAATTCACCCCTCCACTTT.

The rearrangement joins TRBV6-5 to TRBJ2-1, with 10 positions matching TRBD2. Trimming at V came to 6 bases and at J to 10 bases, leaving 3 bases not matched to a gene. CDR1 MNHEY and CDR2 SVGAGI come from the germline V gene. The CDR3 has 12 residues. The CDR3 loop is CASSMTSGEQFF. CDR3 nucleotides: TGTGCCAGCAGCATGACTAGCGGGGAGCAGTTCTTC.

CDR3: CASIQTGGGYTF. The CDR3 DNA reads as TGTGCCAGCATCCAGACAGGGGGAGGCTACACCTTC. The chain couples TRBV28 to TRBJ1-2; TRBD1 matches 9 bases. Germline CDR1 reads MDHEN; CDR2 reads SYDVKM. Germline trimming cut 7 bases from V and 8 bases from J; bases unmatched to any gene: 5. The CDR3 contains 12 residues.

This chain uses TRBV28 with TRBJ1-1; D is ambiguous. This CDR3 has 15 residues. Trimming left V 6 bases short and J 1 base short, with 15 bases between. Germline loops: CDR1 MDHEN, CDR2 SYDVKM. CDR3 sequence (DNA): TGTGCCAGCAGACCCTATATTATCGCGAACACTGAAGCTTTCTTT. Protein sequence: CASRPYIIANTEAFF.

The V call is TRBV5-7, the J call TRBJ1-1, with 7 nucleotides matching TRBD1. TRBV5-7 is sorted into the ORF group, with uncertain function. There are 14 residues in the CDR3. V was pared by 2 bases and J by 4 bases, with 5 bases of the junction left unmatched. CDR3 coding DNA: TGTGCCAGCAGCTTCCAGACAGGGTTCACTGAAGCTTTCTTT. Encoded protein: CASSFQTGFTEAFF.

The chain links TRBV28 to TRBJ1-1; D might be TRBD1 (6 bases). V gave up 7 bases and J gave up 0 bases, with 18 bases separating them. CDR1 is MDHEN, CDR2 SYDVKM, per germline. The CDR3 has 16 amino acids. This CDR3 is CASTPQGRGLNTEAFF. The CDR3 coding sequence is TGTGCCAGCACCCCCCAGGGCAGGGGCCTGAACACTGAAGCTTTCTTT.

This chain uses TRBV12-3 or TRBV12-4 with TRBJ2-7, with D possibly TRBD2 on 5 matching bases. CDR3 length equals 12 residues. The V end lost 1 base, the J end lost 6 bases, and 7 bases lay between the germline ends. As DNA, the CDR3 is TGTGCCAGCAGTTTAGGAGGGTTCGAGCAGTACTTC. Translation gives CASSLGGFEQYF.

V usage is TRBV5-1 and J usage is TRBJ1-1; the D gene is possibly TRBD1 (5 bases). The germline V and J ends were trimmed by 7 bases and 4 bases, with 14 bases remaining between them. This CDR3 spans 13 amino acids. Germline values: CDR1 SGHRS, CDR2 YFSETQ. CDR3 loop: CASSQGEVTEAFF. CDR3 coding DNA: TGCGCCAGCTCCCAGGGCGAAGTCACTGAAGCTTTCTTT.

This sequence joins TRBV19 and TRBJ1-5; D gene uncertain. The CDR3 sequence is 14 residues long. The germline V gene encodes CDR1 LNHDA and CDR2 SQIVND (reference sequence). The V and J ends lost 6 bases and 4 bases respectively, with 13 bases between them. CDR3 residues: CASSIGVGNQPQHF. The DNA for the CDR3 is TGTGCCAGTAGCATCGGGGTGGGGAATCAGCCCCAGCATTTT. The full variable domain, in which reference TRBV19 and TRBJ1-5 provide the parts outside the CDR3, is DGGITQSPKYLFRKEGQNVTLSCEQNLNHDAMYWYRQDPGQGLRLIYYSQIVNDFQKGDIAEGYSVSREKKESFPLTVTSAQKNPTAFYLCASSIGVGNQPQHFGDGTRLSIL.

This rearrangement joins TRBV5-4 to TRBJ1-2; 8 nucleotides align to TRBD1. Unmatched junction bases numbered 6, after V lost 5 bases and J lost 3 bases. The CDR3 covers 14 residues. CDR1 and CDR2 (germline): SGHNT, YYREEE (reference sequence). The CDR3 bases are TGTGCCAGCAGATCCCAGACAGGGGACTATGGCTACACCTTC. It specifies CASRSQTGDYGYTF. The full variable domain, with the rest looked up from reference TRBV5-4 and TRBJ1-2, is ETGVTQSPTHLIKTRGQQVTLRCSSQSGHNTVSWYQQALGQGPQFIFQYYREEENGRGNFPPRFSGLQFPNYSSELNVNALELDDSALYLCASRSQTGDYGYTFGSGTRLTVV.

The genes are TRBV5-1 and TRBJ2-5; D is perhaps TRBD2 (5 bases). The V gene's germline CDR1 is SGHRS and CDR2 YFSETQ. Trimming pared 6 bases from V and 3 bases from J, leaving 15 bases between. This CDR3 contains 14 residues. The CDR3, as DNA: TGCGCCAGCACCTTTTCGGATAGCGAAGAGACCCAGTACTTC. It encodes CASTFSDSEETQYF.

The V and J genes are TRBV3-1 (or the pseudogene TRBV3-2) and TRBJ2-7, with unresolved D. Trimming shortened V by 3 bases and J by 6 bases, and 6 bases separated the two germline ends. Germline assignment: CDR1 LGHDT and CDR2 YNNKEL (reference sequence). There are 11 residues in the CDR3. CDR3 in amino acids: CASSHWSEQYF. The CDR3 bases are TGTGCCAGCAGCCATTGGAGCGAGCAGTACTTC.

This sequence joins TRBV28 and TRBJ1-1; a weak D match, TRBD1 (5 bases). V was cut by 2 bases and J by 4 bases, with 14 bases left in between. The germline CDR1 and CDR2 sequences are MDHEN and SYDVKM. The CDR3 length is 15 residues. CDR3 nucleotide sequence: TGTGCCAGCAGTTTACTTCACGGGGGAGGCACTGAAGCTTTCTTT. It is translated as CASSLLHGGGTEAFF.

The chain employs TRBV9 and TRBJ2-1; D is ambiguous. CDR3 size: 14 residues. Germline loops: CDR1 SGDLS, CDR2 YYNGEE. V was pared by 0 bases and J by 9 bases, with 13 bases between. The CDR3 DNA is TGTGCCAGCAGCGTAGGACTGCCCCTGGGTGAGCAGTTCTTC. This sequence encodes CASSVGLPLGEQFF.

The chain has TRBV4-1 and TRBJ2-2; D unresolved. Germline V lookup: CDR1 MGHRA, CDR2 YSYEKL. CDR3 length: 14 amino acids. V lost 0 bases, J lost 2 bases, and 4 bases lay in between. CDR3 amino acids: CASSQELNTGELFF. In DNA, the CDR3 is TGCGCCAGCAGCCAAGAGTTAAACACCGGGGAGCTGTTTTTT.

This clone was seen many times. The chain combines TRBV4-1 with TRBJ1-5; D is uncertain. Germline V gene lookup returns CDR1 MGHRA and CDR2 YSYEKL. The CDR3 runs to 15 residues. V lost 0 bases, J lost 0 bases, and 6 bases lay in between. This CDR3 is CASSQEPVSNQPQHF. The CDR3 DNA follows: TGCGCCAGCAGCCAAGAACCAGTTAGCAATCAGCCCCAGCATTTT.

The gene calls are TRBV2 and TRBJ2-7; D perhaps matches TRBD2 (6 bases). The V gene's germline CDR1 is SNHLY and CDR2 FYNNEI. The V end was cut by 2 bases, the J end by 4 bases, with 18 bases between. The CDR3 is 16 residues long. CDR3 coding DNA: TGTGCCAGCAGTGAATGGGGGGAAACCGTGGGGTACGAGCAGTACTTC. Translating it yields CASSEWGETVGYEQYF.

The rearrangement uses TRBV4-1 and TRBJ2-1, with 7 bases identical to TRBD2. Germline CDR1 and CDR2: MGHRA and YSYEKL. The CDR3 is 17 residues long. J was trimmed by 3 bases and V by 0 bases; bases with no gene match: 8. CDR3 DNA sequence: TGCGCCAGCAGCCAAGACCCCTCGCGGGAGATCTACAATGAGCAGTTCTTC. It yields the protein CASSQDPSREIYNEQFF.

This chain's CDR3 is CASSRLVGGGYTF. For the CDR3, the DNA is TGCGCCAGCAGCCGATTGGTAGGGGGTGGCTACACCTTC. J is TRBJ1-2 and V is TRBV4-1; TRBD1 might be the D (6 bases). Germline CDR1 is MGHRA and CDR2 is YSYEKL. The CDR3 totals 13 residues. V lost 4 bases and J lost 7, with 13 bases in between.